This T cell receptor beta chain appears in the sequencing data of a study of CD4 T cells in relation to SARS-CoV-2 and coronaviruses. The ends were cut back, 1 base at V and 7 bases at J, with 15 bases in the middle. This CDR3 has 15 amino acids. Germline CDR1 reads SGHTS; CDR2 reads YDEGEE. This table comes from immunoSEQ multiplex PCR, and its TCRdb copy is limited to in-frame clones, with some not included. This sample carries around 28,000 clones, about four fifths of them seen once, and the ten largest clones take 3.4%. As to this clone: Its cognate antigen is unknown.

The chain uses TRBV5-8 and TRBJ2-1, with D perhaps TRBD2 (5 bases). Sequenced material: memory CD4+ T cells from PBMCs, cultured in vitro. This sequence originates from an adult with COVID-19. The CDR3 sequence is CASSLFGSTKNEQFF. CDR3 coding DNA: TGTGCCAGCAGCTTGTTTGGTTCGACTAAGAATGAGCAGTTCTTC.